Presented here are 29 T cell receptor beta chains from one specimen sequenced in a study of blood T cell repertoires in COVID-19. This table comes from immunoSEQ multiplex PCR, and its TCRdb copy is limited to in-frame clones, with some not included. The profile shows approximately 190,000 clones, around 77% of them singletons. What was sequenced was peripheral blood. All receptors derive from a man aged 55 to 70 with active or convalescent COVID-19.

Note on this clone: Its ends do not fully match the called genes, so a read error is possible. The rearrangement uses TRBV14 and TRBJ2-1, with D tentatively TRBD1 (5 bases). The CDR3 runs to 11 residues. The germline V gene has CDR1 SGHDN and CDR2 FVKESK. The CDR3 region has the DNA TGTGCCTGCAGGGTCCCTACGCCTCAGTTCTTC. Translation gives CACRVPTPQFF.

This clone showed up just a few times. The chain joins TRBV24-1 to TRBJ2-5; TRBD1 matches at 7 bases. J gave up 4 bases and V 5 bases, and 12 bases lay outside the gene matches. The V gene's germline CDR1 is KGHDR and CDR2 SFDVKD. The CDR3 totals 16 residues. The CDR3 here is CATSADQTGNRETQYF. CDR3 nucleotides: TGTGCCACCAGTGCCGACCAGACAGGGAATAGAGAGACCCAGTACTTC.

The gene calls are TRBV2 and TRBJ2-1; maybe TRBD1 (6 bases). Germline V CDR1 and CDR2: SNHLY, FYNNEI. The CDR3 is 14 amino acids. Trimming pared 4 bases from V and 1 base from J, leaving 8 bases between. CDR3 DNA: TGTGCCAGCAGTGGACAGGCGTCCTACAATGAGCAGTTCTTC. Encoded protein: CASSGQASYNEQFF.

The chain is built from TRBV18 and TRBJ1-5, with D possibly being TRBD1 (6 bases). V was trimmed by 5 bases and J by 9 bases, leaving 17 bases between them. The CDR3 spans 14 residues. Germline CDR1 KGHSH, CDR2 LQKENI. The CDR3 spells CASSSGAGDPPQHF. The CDR3 region has the DNA TGTGCCAGCTCATCAGGGGCGGGCGACCCGCCCCAGCATTTT.

The chain uses TRBV18 and TRBJ1-2; no firm D call. CDR1 and CDR2 (germline): KGHSH, LQKENI. Trimming removed 2 bases at V and 4 bases at J, with 23 bases between. The length of the CDR3 is 18 residues. CDR3 sequence reads: CASSPSLLIAGNSYGYTF. In nucleotides, the CDR3 is TGTGCCAGCTCACCAAGTCTTCTCATCGCCGGGAATTCCTATGGCTACACCTTC.

This chain uses TRBV5-1 with TRBJ2-7; 7 nucleotides line up with TRBD2. The CDR3 sequence is 14 residues long. With 3 bases clipped from V and 10 bases from J, the junction kept 13 bases outside the gene matches. The germline V gene has CDR1 SGHRS and CDR2 YFSETQ. This CDR3 reads CASSSEGAGRVQYF. The CDR3 DNA follows: TGCGCCAGCAGCTCCGAAGGAGCGGGAAGGGTCCAGTACTTC.

The rearrangement uses TRBV20-1 and TRBJ1-2, with no clear D. Trimming removed 3 bases from V and 1 base from J, with 12 bases in between. This CDR3 spans 14 amino acids. CDR1 and CDR2 from the germline V gene are DFQATT and SNEGSKA (reference sequence). The CDR3 region is CSASGQALNYGYTF. CDR3 in DNA: TGCAGTGCTAGTGGGCAGGCCCTTAACTATGGCTACACCTTC.

The V call is TRBV4-3, the J call TRBJ2-1; D call uncertain. The CDR3 contains 20 residues. Germline loops: CDR1 LGHNA, CDR2 YSLEER. V shed 2 bases and J shed 2 bases, with 25 bases lying between them. CDR3 nucleotides: TGCGCCAGCAGCCAATCACGGCTCTTTTCCACGAAGGCGGCCTACAATGAGCAGTTCTTC. This encodes CASSQSRLFSTKAAYNEQFF.

This chain uses TRBV7-9 with TRBJ2-2, with TRBD1 identical over 10 bases. There are 15 residues in the CDR3. Germline V gene lookup returns CDR1 SEHNR and CDR2 FQNEAQ (reference sequence). V lost 5 bases and J lost 4; bases outside the gene matches: 4. CDR3 in amino acids: CASSRDRGVTGELFF. CDR3 DNA: TGTGCCAGCAGCAGGGACAGGGGAGTCACCGGGGAGCTGTTTTTT.

The J gene is TRBJ1-3, the V gene TRBV5-1, with a possible D match to TRBD1 (5 bases). Germline V gene sequence: CDR1 SGHRS, CDR2 YFSETQ. Trimming cost V 4 bases and J 0 bases, with 14 bases left between them. This CDR3 is 16 amino acids long. The CDR3 nucleotides are TGCGCCAGCAGCCCCGGGACTCCCGACTCTGGAAACACCATATATTTT. It specifies CASSPGTPDSGNTIYF.

This chain uses TRBV5-4 with TRBJ2-7; 9 positions match TRBD1. The CDR3 runs to 13 residues. Losses at the gene ends were 4 bases for V and 5 bases for J; bases not matched to a gene: 4. The germline gives CDR1 SGHNT, CDR2 YYREEE (reference sequence). Here the CDR3 DNA reads TGTGCCAGCAGCCGACAGGGGGTGGACGAGCAGTACTTC. This codes for CASSRQGVDEQYF.

The table lists this clone with a few counts. The chain has TRBV11-2 and TRBJ1-3; 7 bases line up with TRBD1. V trimming: 2 bases; J trimming: 0 bases; junction bases outside the gene matches: 4. Germline-derived CDR1 and CDR2 are SGHAT and FQNNGV. This CDR3 has 16 residues. For the CDR3, the DNA is TGTGCCAGCAGCTTAAGGACAGGACCCTCTGGAAACACCATATATTTT. Translated: CASSLRTGPSGNTIYF.

The V call is TRBV2, the J call TRBJ2-1; tentative D call: TRBD1 (5 bases). The CDR3 runs to 15 residues. Germline-derived CDR1 and CDR2 are SNHLY and FYNNEI. V lost 5 bases, J lost 2 bases, and 13 bases lay in between. This CDR3 reads CASSPDSLTYNEQFF. CDR3 DNA sequence: TGTGCCAGCAGTCCTGACAGTCTTACCTACAATGAGCAGTTCTTC.

The chain couples TRBV5-4 to TRBJ2-1, with TRBD2 matching 7 bases. This CDR3 comprises 14 residues. Looked up from germline, CDR1 is SGHNT and CDR2 is YYREEE (reference sequence). With 4 bases clipped from V and 5 bases from J, the junction kept 6 bases outside the gene matches. CDR3 amino acids: CASSTRGRDNEQFF. As DNA, the CDR3 is TGTGCCAGCAGCACCCGGGGGAGGGACAATGAGCAGTTCTTC.

The chain employs TRBV15 and TRBJ2-5; possibly TRBD2 for D (5 bases). Looked up from germline, CDR1 is LNHNV and CDR2 is YYDKDF (reference sequence). V dropped 3 bases and J dropped 2 bases, with 10 bases sitting between them. The CDR3 is 14 amino acids. The CDR3 coding sequence is TGTGCCACCAGCAGGCGGGCAGTACAAGAGACCCAGTACTTC. This codes for CATSRRAVQETQYF. Combining the CDR3 with reference TRBV15 and TRBJ2-5 gives the whole variable domain DAMVIQNPRYQVTQFGKPVTLSCSQTLNHNVMYWYQQKSSQAPKLLFHYYDKDFNNEADTPDNFQSRRPNTSFCFLDIRSPGLGDTAMYLCATSRRAVQETQYFGPGTRLLVL.

J is TRBJ1-1 and V is TRBV19; D is perhaps TRBD1 (5 bases). The V and J ends lost 6 bases and 4 bases respectively, with 27 bases between them. The germline gives CDR1 LNHDA, CDR2 SQIVND (reference sequence). The CDR3 totals 18 residues. The CDR3 coding sequence is TGTGCCAGTAGACTCGCTTCCCGAGGAGGGTCGGGGGGCACTGAAGCTTTCTTT. It encodes CASRLASRGGSGGTEAFF.

The V and J genes are TRBV18 and TRBJ1-4, with 8 bases identical to TRBD1. This CDR3 spans 15 amino acids. The V gene's germline CDR1 is KGHSH and CDR2 LQKENI. V gave up 5 bases and J gave up 3 bases; unmatched junction bases: 5. CDR3 nucleotides: TGTGCCAGCTCAGAGCAGGGGGCATCTAATGAAAAACTGTTTTTT. As protein: CASSEQGASNEKLFF.

In nucleotides, the CDR3 is TGTGCCAGCAGTGGGCAGAACTACTATGAAAAACTGTTTTTT. Translating it yields CASSGQNYYEKLFF. The V gene is TRBV25-1, the J gene TRBJ1-4; D not certain. This CDR3 has 14 residues. Germline-derived CDR1 and CDR2 are MGHDK and SYGVNS. Trimming left V 4 bases short and J 6 bases short, with 12 bases between. The variable domain in full, completed from reference TRBV25-1 and TRBJ1-4, reads EADIYQTPRYLVIGTGKKITLECSQTMGHDKMYWYQQDPGMELHLIHYSYGVNSTEKGDLSSESTVSRIRTEHFPLTLESARPSHTSQYLCASSGQNYYEKLFFGSGTQLSVL.

V is TRBV28 and J is TRBJ2-1; D may be TRBD1 (6 bases). The CDR3 totals 17 residues. The V end lost 6 bases, the J end lost 0 bases, and 18 bases lay between the germline ends. Germline V gene data show CDR1 as MDHEN and CDR2 as SYDVKM. DNA for the CDR3: TGTGCCAGCAGACAACCCAGGGGTATGAGCTCCTACAATGAGCAGTTCTTC. Protein product: CASRQPRGMSSYNEQFF.

The table lists this clone with many counts. This chain joins TRBV7-9 and TRBJ2-7; tentative D call: TRBD1 (6 bases). The CDR3 length is 11 residues. The germline gives CDR1 SEHNR, CDR2 FQNEAQ (reference sequence). The ends were cut back, 5 bases at V and 13 bases at J, with 15 bases in the middle. The CDR3 coding sequence is TGTGCCAGCAGCCCCCGGGACAAGGTCTACTTC. This translates into CASSPRDKVYF.

This rearrangement joins TRBV5-1 to TRBJ2-5; D remains ambiguous. Per germline, CDR1 SGHRS and CDR2 YFSETQ. The CDR3 has 13 amino acids. V was trimmed by 1 base and J by 4 bases, leaving 8 bases between them. This CDR3 reads CASSLWAGETQYF. Here the CDR3 DNA reads TGCGCCAGCAGCTTGTGGGCAGGAGAGACCCAGTACTTC.

The V gene is TRBV28, the J gene TRBJ1-2; tentatively, D is TRBD1 (5 bases). The CDR3 loop spans 12 amino acids. Germline CDR1 MDHEN, CDR2 SYDVKM. The V end was cut by 7 bases, the J end by 5 bases, with 11 bases between. The CDR3 DNA reads TGTGCCAGCACCAATTCAGGGTATGGCTACACCTTC. It is translated as CASTNSGYGYTF.

This clone was recorded only once. The rearrangement links TRBV15 to TRBJ2-7; 9 nucleotides align to TRBD2. CDR1 is LNHNV, CDR2 YYDKDF, per germline (reference sequence). The CDR3 is made up of 15 amino acids. Trimming at V came to 6 bases and at J to 7 bases, leaving 13 bases not matched to a gene. CDR3 amino acids: CATSLALAGVGEQYF. The CDR3 bases are TGTGCCACCAGTTTAGCTTTAGCGGGAGTAGGAGAGCAGTACTTC.

This chain connects TRBV21-1 to TRBJ1-5; TRBD1, the D gene given by the table, was not confirmed from the DNA. TRBV21-1 is noted as a pseudogene. The CDR3 covers 13 residues. Written as DNA, the CDR3 is TGTGCCAGTCCCGTCAGGGGATGGCAGCCCCAGCATTTT. Protein product: CASPVRGWQPQHF.

The J gene is TRBJ2-5, the V gene TRBV5-6; TRBD2 might be the D (6 bases). Germline lookup yields CDR1 SGHDT and CDR2 YYEEEE. The CDR3 has 16 amino acids. V was pared by 4 bases and J by 3 bases, with 19 bases between. As DNA, the CDR3 is TGTGCCAGCAGCCCCGGAACCCGCGCGGGGAAAGAGACCCAGTACTTC. As protein: CASSPGTRAGKETQYF.

This clone was seen a handful of times. The gene calls are TRBV11-2 and TRBJ1-5; D is undetermined. CDR1 is SGHAT and CDR2 is FQNNGV in the germline V gene. V dropped 4 bases and J dropped 3 bases, with 4 bases sitting between them. The CDR3 is made up of 12 amino acids. The CDR3 region is CASSSNNQPQHF. CDR3 in DNA: TGTGCCAGCAGCTCCAACAATCAGCCCCAGCATTTT.

The genes are TRBV4-2 and TRBJ2-3; 11 nucleotides align to TRBD2. Trimming removed 2 bases from V and 4 bases from J; junction bases left unmatched: 2. The CDR3 sequence is 15 residues long. The germline V gene has CDR1 LGHNA and CDR2 YNFKEQ. CDR3: CASSQTSGRADTQYF. The CDR3 coding sequence is TGTGCCAGCAGCCAAACTAGCGGGAGAGCAGATACGCAGTATTTT.

The genes are TRBV7-2 and TRBJ2-7; 13 bases map to TRBD2. Germline CDR1 and CDR2: SGHTA and FQGNSA. CDR3 length equals 15 residues. Trimming cost V 5 bases and J 5 bases; bases outside gene matches: 6. The CDR3 bases are TGTGCCAGCAGCGACCGGACTAGCGGGAGTAACGAGCAGTACTTC. Translating gives CASSDRTSGSNEQYF.

To note about this clone: The same CDR3 arises from other DNA sequences in this sample as well. The chain combines TRBV4-3 with TRBJ2-3; D is undetermined. Trimming pared 0 bases from V and 1 base from J, leaving 5 bases between. In germline, CDR1 is LGHNA, CDR2 YSLEER. The CDR3 consists of 14 residues. The CDR3 nucleotides are TGCGCCAGCAGCCAAGATCGAGGCACAGATACGCAGTATTTT. This sequence encodes CASSQDRGTDTQYF.